Listed here is a single T cell receptor beta chain. Its antigen is undetermined. 60 Vbeta and 13 Jbeta primers were used in PCR. Assay used: immunoSEQ multiplex PCR; TCRdb lists only in-frame clones, some missing. The table has approximately 100,000 clones, 70% to 80% seen once. This specimen comes from a study of cytomegalovirus exposure and HLA in healthy donors. Broader study findings: An observed cluster of highly shared sequence variants was recorded as a likely sequencing artifact. Cytomegalovirus association was assigned to about 150 TCR beta chains. Using the classifier, cytomegalovirus status was reportedly diagnosed with high specificity and sensitivity.

Healthy bone marrow donors made up the donor group. The germline CDR1 and CDR2 sequences are SEHNR and FQNEAQ (reference sequence). The CDR3 runs to 17 residues. Trimming stripped 0 bases from V and 0 bases from J, with 11 bases between. Sample: PBMCs. This receptor was identified in a female donor in good health and CMV-seronegative. This chain uses TRBV7-9 with TRBJ1-4; D ambiguous. CDR3 amino acids: CASSLAAVLATNEKLFF. The CDR3 bases are TGTGCCAGCAGCTTAGCGGCAGTTTTGGCAACTAATGAAAAACTGTTTTTT.